The T cell receptor delta chain described here comes from a study of γδ T cells in repeated Plasmodium falciparum infection. Study background: Age- and gender-matched Australian children served as comparison for malaria-exposed Malian children. Timepoints: baseline, immediately before selected infections, and 21 days after every infection. General study points: Vgamma9/Vdelta2+ T cells showed a stable polyclonal repertoire with shared TCRgamma sequences. Repeated controlled infections reportedly drove waves of new clonotype selection in Vdelta2-negative, mostly Vdelta1+, gammadelta repertoires.

Per germline, CDR1 TVYSNPD and CDR2 GDNSRS (reference sequence). The CDR3 contains 13 residues. The germline V and J ends were trimmed by 5 bases and 7 bases, with 20 bases remaining between them. Gammadelta T cells were flow-sorted from PBMC into Vgamma9/Vdelta2+ and Vdelta2-negative populations for bulk analysis. TCRdb re-analyzed the multiplex PCR reads via CATT. In the table there are some 51,000 delta-chain clones, around 2% of which are singletons. This clone was found a few times. Its target is unknown. The protein TCRdb gives is from a much larger clone and does not agree with this DNA's translation at residue 7, likely a read error; the protein shown here comes from the DNA.

The TCR comes from a pool of human donors (malaria-infected and uninfected, not separated). This chain joins TRDV3 and TRDJ1; D might be TRDD3 (5 bases). The J gene was not available in TCRdb and was assigned here by matching the DNA to germline segments. The sequencing input was gamma-delta T cells from blood. Here the CDR3 DNA reads TGTGCCCACAGCCCACTGGAGTCACTTAAACTCATCTTT. Its protein product is CAHSPLESLKLIF.